These T cell receptor beta chains were read from a single sample in a study of blood T cell repertoires in COVID-19. The protocol was immunoSEQ multiplex PCR, while the TCRdb copy is restricted to in-frame clones and leaves out a portion. The sample lists roughly 200,000 clones, about 85% occurring once. The sequenced sample was PBMCs or T cells enriched from blood (not recorded which). The receptor set was obtained from a man aged 40-55 years who had recovered from COVID-19. The CDR3 runs from the conserved cysteine through the conserved F or W. Each record gives: J gene, clone size, D gene, CDR3 length, V gene, CDR3 protein, CDR3 DNA. A D gene is named only where the DNA matches it firmly. Clone sizes are given selectively: once, few, many, or a class where the clone is expanded.

j_call: TRBJ1-5; clone_size: few; d_call: NA; cdr3_length: 11; v_call: TRBV29-1; cdr3_aa: CSPIENQPQHF; cdr3_nt: TGCAGCCCTATTGAGAATCAGCCCCAGCATTTT
j_call: TRBJ2-3; clone_size: once; d_call: NA; cdr3_length: 12; v_call: TRBV2; cdr3_aa: CASKYGADTQYF; cdr3_nt: TGTGCCAGCAAGTATGGAGCAGATACGCAGTATTTT
j_call: TRBJ1-1; clone_size: NA; d_call: NA; cdr3_length: 15; v_call: TRBV7-6; cdr3_aa: CASSSSDSLNTEAFF; cdr3_nt: TGTGCCAGCAGCTCCTCAGACAGCTTGAACACTGAAGCTTTCTTT
j_call: TRBJ1-5; clone_size: NA; d_call: NA; cdr3_length: 14; v_call: TRBV7-9; cdr3_aa: CASSYGQQNQPQHF; cdr3_nt: TGTGCCAGCAGTTACGGACAGCAGAATCAGCCCCAGCATTTT
j_call: TRBJ2-5; clone_size: NA; d_call: TRBD1; cdr3_length: 14; v_call: TRBV18; cdr3_aa: CASSPDRVSETQYF; cdr3_nt: TGTGCCAGCTCACCGGACAGGGTGTCAGAGACCCAGTACTTC
j_call: TRBJ2-3; clone_size: NA; d_call: TRBD2; cdr3_length: 15; v_call: TRBV9; cdr3_aa: CASAKGGSSTDTQYF; cdr3_nt: TGTGCCAGCGCCAAGGGCGGGAGTAGCACAGATACGCAGTATTTT
j_call: TRBJ2-7; clone_size: NA; d_call: TRBD1; cdr3_length: 14; v_call: TRBV28; cdr3_aa: CASSFGRGLYEQYF; cdr3_nt: TGTGCCAGCAGTTTTGGCAGGGGGCTCTACGAGCAGTACTTC
j_call: TRBJ1-1; clone_size: NA; d_call: NA; cdr3_length: 17; v_call: TRBV4-1; cdr3_aa: CASSQVPRQATNTEAFF; cdr3_nt: TGCGCCAGCAGCCAAGTGCCCCGACAGGCGACGAACACTGAAGCTTTCTTT
j_call: TRBJ1-5; clone_size: NA; d_call: NA; cdr3_length: 13; v_call: TRBV28; cdr3_aa: CASKGRNNQPQHF; cdr3_nt: TGTGCCAGCAAGGGGAGGAACAATCAGCCCCAGCATTTT
j_call: TRBJ2-1; clone_size: NA; d_call: TRBD1; cdr3_length: 14; v_call: TRBV5-1; cdr3_aa: CASTGTGGFNEQFF; cdr3_nt: TGCGCCAGCACCGGGACAGGGGGATTCAATGAGCAGTTCTTC
j_call: TRBJ2-7; clone_size: many; d_call: TRBD2; cdr3_length: 18; v_call: TRBV18; cdr3_aa: CASSPPTQTSGRTGEQYF; cdr3_nt: TGTGCCAGCTCACCCCCTACCCAGACTAGCGGGAGAACGGGCGAGCAGTACTTC
j_call: TRBJ1-5; clone_size: once; d_call: TRBD1; cdr3_length: 14; v_call: TRBV29-1; cdr3_aa: CSVDLGQGNQPQHF; cdr3_nt: TGCAGCGTTGACCTCGGACAGGGAAATCAGCCCCAGCATTTT
j_call: TRBJ1-1; clone_size: NA; d_call: NA; cdr3_length: 16; v_call: TRBV9; cdr3_aa: CASSVKDRPMNTEAFF; cdr3_nt: TGTGCCAGCAGCGTTAAGGACAGACCCATGAACACTGAAGCTTTCTTT
j_call: TRBJ2-1; clone_size: NA; d_call: NA; cdr3_length: 17; v_call: TRBV7-8; cdr3_aa: CASSPAVADSSYNEQFF; cdr3_nt: TGTGCCAGCAGCCCCGCCGTTGCAGACAGCTCCTACAATGAGCAGTTCTTC
j_call: TRBJ1-1; clone_size: NA; d_call: TRBD1; cdr3_length: 14; v_call: TRBV7-8; cdr3_aa: CASSSNRDRGQAFF; cdr3_nt: TGTGCCAGCAGCTCTAACCGGGACAGGGGGCAAGCTTTCTTT
j_call: TRBJ1-1; clone_size: NA; d_call: NA; cdr3_length: 12; v_call: TRBV6-5; cdr3_aa: CASRQGNTEAFF; cdr3_nt: TGTGCCAGCAGGCAGGGGAACACTGAAGCTTTCTTT
j_call: TRBJ1-2; clone_size: NA; d_call: TRBD1; cdr3_length: 15; v_call: TRBV19; cdr3_aa: CASSSHTGGGYGYTF; cdr3_nt: TGTGCCAGTAGTTCACATACAGGGGGTGGCTATGGCTACACCTTC
j_call: TRBJ1-6; clone_size: NA; d_call: TRBD1; cdr3_length: 17; v_call: TRBV7-2; cdr3_aa: CASSGDRRHSYNSPLHF; cdr3_nt: TGTGCCAGCAGCGGGGACAGGAGGCACTCCTATAATTCACCCCTCCACTTT
j_call: TRBJ1-2; clone_size: NA; d_call: NA; cdr3_length: 13; v_call: TRBV12-3/TRBV12-4; cdr3_aa: CASSFDRNYGYTF; cdr3_nt: TGTGCCAGCAGTTTTGACAGGAACTATGGCTACACCTTC
j_call: TRBJ1-6; clone_size: NA; d_call: NA; cdr3_length: 13; v_call: TRBV7-9; cdr3_aa: CASSLGGSSPLHF; cdr3_nt: TGTGCCAGCAGCTTAGGGGGCTCCTCACCCCTCCACTTT
j_call: TRBJ2-3; clone_size: NA; d_call: TRBD1; cdr3_length: 16; v_call: TRBV7-7; cdr3_aa: CASSGRTGAGTDTQYF; cdr3_nt: TGTGCTAGCAGCGGAAGAACAGGGGCTGGCACAGATACGCAGTATTTT
j_call: TRBJ1-1; clone_size: NA; d_call: NA; cdr3_length: 12; v_call: TRBV12-3/TRBV12-4; cdr3_aa: CASRGGESRAFF; cdr3_nt: TGTGCCAGCAGGGGAGGGGAATCTCGGGCTTTCTTT
j_call: TRBJ2-3; clone_size: NA; d_call: NA; cdr3_length: 15; v_call: TRBV11-2; cdr3_aa: CASSLGSAGTDTQYF; cdr3_nt: TGTGCCAGCAGCTTAGGATCGGCGGGAACAGATACGCAGTATTTT
j_call: TRBJ1-2; clone_size: NA; d_call: NA; cdr3_length: 16; v_call: TRBV27; cdr3_aa: CASRTRGIALAYGYTF; cdr3_nt: TGTGCCAGCAGGACAAGAGGGATAGCATTGGCCTATGGCTACACCTTC
j_call: TRBJ2-1; clone_size: NA; d_call: TRBD2; cdr3_length: 13; v_call: TRBV12-3/TRBV12-4; cdr3_aa: CVSQAGGPDEQFF; cdr3_nt: TGTGTCAGCCAAGCGGGAGGGCCCGATGAGCAGTTCTTC
j_call: TRBJ1-1; clone_size: NA; d_call: TRBD1; cdr3_length: 14; v_call: TRBV27; cdr3_aa: CASTPTGLNTEAFF; cdr3_nt: TGTGCCAGCACCCCGACAGGGCTGAACACTGAAGCTTTCTTT
j_call: TRBJ2-7; clone_size: NA; d_call: NA; cdr3_length: 15; v_call: TRBV28; cdr3_aa: CASSPTKKFTYEQYF; cdr3_nt: TGTGCCAGCAGCCCTACCAAAAAGTTCACCTACGAGCAGTACTTC
j_call: TRBJ1-3; clone_size: NA; d_call: NA; cdr3_length: 17; v_call: TRBV11-2; cdr3_aa: CASSSGTLSSSGNTIYF; cdr3_nt: TGTGCCAGCAGCTCAGGGACTTTATCCTCCTCTGGAAACACCATATATTTT
j_call: TRBJ2-6; clone_size: NA; d_call: NA; cdr3_length: 15; v_call: TRBV30; cdr3_aa: CAWSVTGSGANVLTF; cdr3_nt: TGTGCCTGGAGTGTTACGGGCTCTGGGGCCAACGTCCTGACTTTC
j_call: TRBJ2-7; clone_size: once; d_call: NA; cdr3_length: 13; v_call: TRBV21-1; cdr3_aa: CASSPGITYEQYF; cdr3_nt: TGTGCCAGCAGCCCGGGGATTACCTACGAGCAGTACTTC
j_call: TRBJ1-1; clone_size: NA; d_call: TRBD1; cdr3_length: 16; v_call: TRBV28; cdr3_aa: CASGVRQGAGNTEAFF; cdr3_nt: TGTGCCAGCGGAGTTAGACAGGGGGCGGGGAACACTGAAGCTTTCTTT
j_call: TRBJ1-2; clone_size: NA; d_call: NA; cdr3_length: 14; v_call: TRBV7-2; cdr3_aa: CASSRYAENYGYTF; cdr3_nt: TGTGCCAGCAGCCGTTACGCTGAGAACTATGGCTACACCTTC
j_call: TRBJ2-4; clone_size: NA; d_call: NA; cdr3_length: 15; v_call: TRBV28; cdr3_aa: CASSLLVGGKNIQYF; cdr3_nt: TGTGCCAGCAGTTTATTGGTCGGCGGCAAAAACATTCAGTACTTC
j_call: TRBJ2-7; clone_size: NA; d_call: TRBD1; cdr3_length: 15; v_call: TRBV28; cdr3_aa: CASNGLTGGPYEQYF; cdr3_nt: TGTGCCAGCAACGGGTTGACAGGGGGGCCCTACGAGCAGTACTTC
j_call: TRBJ1-3; clone_size: NA; d_call: NA; cdr3_length: 14; v_call: TRBV28; cdr3_aa: CASGGPRSGNTIYF; cdr3_nt: TGTGCCAGCGGAGGCCCCCGCTCTGGAAACACCATATATTTT
j_call: TRBJ1-6; clone_size: NA; d_call: TRBD1; cdr3_length: 15; v_call: TRBV10-3; cdr3_aa: CAISESGQSNSPLHF; cdr3_nt: TGTGCCATCAGTGAGTCGGGACAGAGCAATTCACCCCTCCACTTT
j_call: TRBJ2-1; clone_size: NA; d_call: NA; cdr3_length: 15; v_call: TRBV5-4; cdr3_aa: CASKEGGTPYNEQFF; cdr3_nt: TGTGCCAGTAAGGAGGGCGGGACGCCCTACAATGAGCAGTTCTTC
j_call: TRBJ2-2; clone_size: NA; d_call: NA; cdr3_length: 13; v_call: TRBV7-2; cdr3_aa: CASSLQGSGELFF; cdr3_nt: TGTGCCAGCAGCTTACAGGGGTCCGGGGAGCTGTTTTTT
j_call: TRBJ2-5; clone_size: NA; d_call: NA; cdr3_length: 13; v_call: TRBV3-1/TRBV3-2; cdr3_aa: CASSPGTLETQYF; cdr3_nt: TGTGCCAGCAGTCCAGGGACTTTAGAGACCCAGTACTTC
j_call: TRBJ1-4; clone_size: NA; d_call: NA; cdr3_length: 13; v_call: TRBV28; cdr3_aa: CASRGLEWEKLFF; cdr3_nt: TGTGCCAGCAGGGGACTGGAGTGGGAAAAACTGTTTTTT
j_call: TRBJ2-1; clone_size: NA; d_call: NA; cdr3_length: 15; v_call: TRBV24-1; cdr3_aa: CATSEGTSTYNEQFF; cdr3_nt: TGTGCCACCAGTGAAGGGACTTCTACCTACAATGAGCAGTTCTTC
j_call: TRBJ1-5; clone_size: once; d_call: NA; cdr3_length: 14; v_call: TRBV7-9; cdr3_aa: CASSLSGRPQPQHF; cdr3_nt: TGTGCCAGCAGCTTGAGCGGCAGGCCACAGCCCCAGCATTTT
j_call: TRBJ1-2; clone_size: NA; d_call: NA; cdr3_length: 14; v_call: TRBV4-2; cdr3_aa: CASNPVGGVESYTF; cdr3_nt: TGTGCCAGCAACCCGGTTGGGGGGGTTGAAAGCTACACCTTC
j_call: TRBJ1-5; clone_size: few; d_call: NA; cdr3_length: 14; v_call: TRBV5-1; cdr3_aa: CASSKGESNQPQHF; cdr3_nt: TGCGCCAGTTCGAAGGGGGAGAGCAATCAGCCCCAGCATTTT
j_call: TRBJ2-5; clone_size: NA; d_call: TRBD2; cdr3_length: 15; v_call: TRBV7-7; cdr3_aa: CASSPSLAGSETQYF; cdr3_nt: TGTGCTAGCAGCCCCTCGCTAGCGGGATCAGAGACCCAGTACTTC
j_call: TRBJ2-7; clone_size: once; d_call: NA; cdr3_length: 16; v_call: TRBV14; cdr3_aa: CASSQGLSHLSGEQYF; cdr3_nt: TGTGCCAGCAGCCAAGGATTGAGTCACCTCTCCGGCGAGCAGTACTTC
j_call: TRBJ2-5; clone_size: once; d_call: TRBD2; cdr3_length: 15; v_call: TRBV5-4; cdr3_aa: CASSLSGASQETQYF; cdr3_nt: TGTGCCAGCAGCCTGAGCGGGGCAAGCCAAGAGACCCAGTACTTC
j_call: TRBJ2-7; clone_size: NA; d_call: NA; cdr3_length: 13; v_call: TRBV19; cdr3_aa: CASSIEEGNEQYF; cdr3_nt: TGTGCCAGTAGTATAGAAGAGGGAAACGAGCAGTACTTC
j_call: TRBJ2-5; clone_size: NA; d_call: TRBD1; cdr3_length: 14; v_call: TRBV29-1; cdr3_aa: CSVEGDRGRETQYF; cdr3_nt: TGCAGCGTTGAGGGCGACAGGGGGCGGGAGACCCAGTACTTC
j_call: TRBJ2-1; clone_size: NA; d_call: NA; cdr3_length: 15; v_call: TRBV19; cdr3_aa: CASRTTSRSYNEQFF; cdr3_nt: TGTGCCAGTAGGACGACTAGTCGATCCTACAATGAGCAGTTCTTC
j_call: TRBJ1-1; clone_size: NA; d_call: NA; cdr3_length: 15; v_call: TRBV21-1; cdr3_aa: CASRVGQGRGTEAFF; cdr3_nt: TGTGCCAGCAGAGTCGGACAGGGGCGGGGCACTGAAGCTTTCTTT
j_call: TRBJ1-2; clone_size: few; d_call: NA; cdr3_length: 11; v_call: TRBV30; cdr3_aa: CAWKQNYGYTF; cdr3_nt: TGTGCCTGGAAACAGAACTATGGCTACACCTTC